This TCR beta chain derives from a study of OX40 agonist ivuxolimab in advanced cancers. Overall study: Patients receiving dose escalation had hepatocellular carcinoma, melanoma, renal cell or head and neck cancer.

Only in-frame clones appear in the TCRdb table, and some are missing; sequencing was by immunoSEQ multiplex PCR. The sample has 45,000 to 60,000 clones; around 93% are singletons. This sequence was found in an adult with an advanced solid tumor such as melanoma, head and neck, liver or kidney cancer. This specimen was CD4+ or CD8+ T cells sorted from blood, taken in a trial of the OX40 agonist ivuxolimab.

The CDR3 DNA is TGTGCCACCAGCAACAGGCGTTCGAGCAATCAGCCCCAGCATTTT. Translated: CATSNRRSSNQPQHF. This rearrangement joins TRBV15 to TRBJ1-5; D possibly corresponds to TRBD1 (5 bases). CDR1 and CDR2 from the germline V gene are LNHNV and YYDKDF (reference sequence). V dropped 4 bases and J dropped 1 base, with 11 bases sitting between them. The CDR3 is 15 amino acids.